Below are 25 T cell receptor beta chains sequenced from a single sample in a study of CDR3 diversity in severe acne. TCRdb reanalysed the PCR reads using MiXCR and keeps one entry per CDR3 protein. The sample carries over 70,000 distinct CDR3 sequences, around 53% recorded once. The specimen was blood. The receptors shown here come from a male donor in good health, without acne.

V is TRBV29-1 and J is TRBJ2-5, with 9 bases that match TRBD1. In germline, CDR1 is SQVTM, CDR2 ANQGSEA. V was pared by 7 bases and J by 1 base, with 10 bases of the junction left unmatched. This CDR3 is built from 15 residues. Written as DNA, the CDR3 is TGCAGCGCCAAACCCGGGACAGGGTGCCAAGAGACCCAGTACTTC. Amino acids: CSAKPGTGCQETQYF.

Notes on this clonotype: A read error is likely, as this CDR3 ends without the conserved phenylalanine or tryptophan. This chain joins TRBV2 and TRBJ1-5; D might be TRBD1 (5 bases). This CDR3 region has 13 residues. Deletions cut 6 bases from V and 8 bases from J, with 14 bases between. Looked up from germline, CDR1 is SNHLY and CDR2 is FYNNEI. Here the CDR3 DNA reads TGTGCCAGCAGCGCGGGGGGGATCAAGCCCCAGCATTCT. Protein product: CASSAGGIKPQHS.

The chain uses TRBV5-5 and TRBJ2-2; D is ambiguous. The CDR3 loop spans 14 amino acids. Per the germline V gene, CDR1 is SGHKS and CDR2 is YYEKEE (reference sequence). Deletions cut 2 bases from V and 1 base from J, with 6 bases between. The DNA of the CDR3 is TGTGCCAGCAGCTTAGAGTTGAACACCGGGGAGCTGTTTTTT. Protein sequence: CASSLELNTGELFF.

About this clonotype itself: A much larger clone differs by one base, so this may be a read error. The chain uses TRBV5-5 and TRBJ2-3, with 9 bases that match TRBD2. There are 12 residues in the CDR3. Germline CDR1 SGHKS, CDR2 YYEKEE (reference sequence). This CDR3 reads CAGSLRESSGTF. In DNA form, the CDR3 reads TGTGCCGGCAGCTTACGTGAGTCTAGCGGGACGTTT.

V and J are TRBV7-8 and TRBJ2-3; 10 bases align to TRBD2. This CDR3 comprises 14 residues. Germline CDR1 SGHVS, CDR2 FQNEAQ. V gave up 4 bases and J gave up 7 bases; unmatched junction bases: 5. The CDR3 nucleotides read TGTGCCAGCAGCTATATAGCGGGGGGAAATACGCAGTATTTT. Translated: CASSYIAGGNTQYF.

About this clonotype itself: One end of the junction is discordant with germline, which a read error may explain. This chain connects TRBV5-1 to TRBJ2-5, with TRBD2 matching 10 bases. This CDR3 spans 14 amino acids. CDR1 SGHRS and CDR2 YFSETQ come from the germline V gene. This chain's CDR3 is CASSTGTSEETQCF. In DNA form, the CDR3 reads TGTGCCAGCAGCACAGGGACTAGCGAAGAGACCCAGTGCTTC.

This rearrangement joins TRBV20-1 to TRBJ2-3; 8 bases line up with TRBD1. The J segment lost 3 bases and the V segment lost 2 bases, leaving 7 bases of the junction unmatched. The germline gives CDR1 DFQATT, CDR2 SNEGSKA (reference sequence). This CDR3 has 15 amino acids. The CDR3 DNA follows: TGCAGTGCTAGACAGGGGGCAGGGGTAACAGATACGCAGTATTTT. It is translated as CSARQGAGVTDTQYF.

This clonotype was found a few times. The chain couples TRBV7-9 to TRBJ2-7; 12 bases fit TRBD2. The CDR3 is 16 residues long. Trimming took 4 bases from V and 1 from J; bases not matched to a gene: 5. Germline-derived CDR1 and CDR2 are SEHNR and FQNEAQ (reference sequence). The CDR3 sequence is CASSSDGTSGSYEQYF. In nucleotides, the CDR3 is TGTGCCAGCAGCTCCGACGGGACTAGCGGGTCCTACGAGCAGTACTTC.

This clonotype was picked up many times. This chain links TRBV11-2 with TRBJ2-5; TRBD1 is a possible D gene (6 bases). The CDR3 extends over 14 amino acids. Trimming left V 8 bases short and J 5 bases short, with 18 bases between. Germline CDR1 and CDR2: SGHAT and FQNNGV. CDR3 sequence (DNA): TGTGCCAGCCGGCAGGGGTCGTATTCTGAGACCCAGTACTTC. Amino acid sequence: CASRQGSYSETQYF.

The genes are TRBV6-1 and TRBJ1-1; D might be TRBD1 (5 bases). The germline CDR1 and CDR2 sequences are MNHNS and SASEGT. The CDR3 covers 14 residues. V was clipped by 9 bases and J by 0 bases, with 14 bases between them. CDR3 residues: CASQAGDVNTEAFF. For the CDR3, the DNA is TGTGCCAGTCAAGCCGGGGACGTGAACACTGAAGCTTTCTTT.

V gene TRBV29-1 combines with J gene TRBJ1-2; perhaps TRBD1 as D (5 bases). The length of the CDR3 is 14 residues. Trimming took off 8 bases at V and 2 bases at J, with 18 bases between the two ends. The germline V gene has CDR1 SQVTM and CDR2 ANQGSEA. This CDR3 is CSSTSTGPNYGYTF. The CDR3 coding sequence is TGCAGCTCCACAAGTACAGGACCAAACTATGGCTACACCTTC.

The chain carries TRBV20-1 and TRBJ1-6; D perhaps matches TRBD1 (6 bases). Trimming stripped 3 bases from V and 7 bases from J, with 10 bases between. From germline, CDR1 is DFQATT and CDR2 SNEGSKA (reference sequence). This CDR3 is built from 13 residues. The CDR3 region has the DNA TGCAGTGCTAGTGGGGGGGCGAATTCACCCCTCCACTTT. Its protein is CSASGGANSPLHF.

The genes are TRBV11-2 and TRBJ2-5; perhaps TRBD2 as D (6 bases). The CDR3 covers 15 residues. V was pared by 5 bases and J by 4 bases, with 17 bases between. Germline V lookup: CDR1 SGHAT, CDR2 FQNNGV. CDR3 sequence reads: CASSKLGGVGETQYF. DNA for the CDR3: TGTGCCAGCAGCAAGTTAGGCGGGGTGGGAGAGACCCAGTACTTC.

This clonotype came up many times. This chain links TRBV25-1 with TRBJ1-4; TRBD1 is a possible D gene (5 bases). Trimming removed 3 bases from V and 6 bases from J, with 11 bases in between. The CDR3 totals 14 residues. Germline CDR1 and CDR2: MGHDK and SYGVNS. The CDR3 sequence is CASSETASDEKLFF. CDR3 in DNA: TGTGCCAGCAGTGAGACAGCGTCTGATGAAAAACTGTTTTTT.

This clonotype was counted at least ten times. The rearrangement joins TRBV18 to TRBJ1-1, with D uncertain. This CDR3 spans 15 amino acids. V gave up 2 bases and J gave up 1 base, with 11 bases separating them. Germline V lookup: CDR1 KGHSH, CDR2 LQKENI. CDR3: CASSPSLDRNTEAFF. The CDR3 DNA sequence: TGTGCCAGCTCACCATCGTTGGATAGGAACACTGAAGCTTTCTTT.

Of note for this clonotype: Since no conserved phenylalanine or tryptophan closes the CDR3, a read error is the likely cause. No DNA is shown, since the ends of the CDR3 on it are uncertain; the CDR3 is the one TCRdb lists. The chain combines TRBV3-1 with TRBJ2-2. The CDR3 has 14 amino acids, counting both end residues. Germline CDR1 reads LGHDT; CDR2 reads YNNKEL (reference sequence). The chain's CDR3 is CASSQDWGTGELVS.

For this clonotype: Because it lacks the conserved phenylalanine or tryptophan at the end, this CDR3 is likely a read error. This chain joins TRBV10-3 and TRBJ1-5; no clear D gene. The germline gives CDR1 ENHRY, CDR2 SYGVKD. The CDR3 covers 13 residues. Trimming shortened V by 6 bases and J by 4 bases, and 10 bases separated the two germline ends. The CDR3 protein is CAIRREGNQPQHL. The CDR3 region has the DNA TGTGCCATCAGACGAGAGGGAAATCAGCCCCAGCATCTT.

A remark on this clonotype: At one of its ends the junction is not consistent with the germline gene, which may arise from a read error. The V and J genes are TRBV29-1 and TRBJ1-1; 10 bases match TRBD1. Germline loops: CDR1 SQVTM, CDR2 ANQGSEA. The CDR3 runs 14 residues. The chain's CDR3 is CSAYQGQGPAEAFF. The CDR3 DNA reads TGCAGCGCCTACCAGGGACAGGGGCCAGCGGAAGCCTTCTTT.

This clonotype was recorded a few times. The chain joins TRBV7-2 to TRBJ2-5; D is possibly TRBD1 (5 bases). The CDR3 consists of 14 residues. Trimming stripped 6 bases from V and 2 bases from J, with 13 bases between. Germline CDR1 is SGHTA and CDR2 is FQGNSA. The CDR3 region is CASSWTPSQETQYF. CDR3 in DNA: TGTGCCAGCAGTTGGACACCCTCACAAGAGACCCAGTACTTC.

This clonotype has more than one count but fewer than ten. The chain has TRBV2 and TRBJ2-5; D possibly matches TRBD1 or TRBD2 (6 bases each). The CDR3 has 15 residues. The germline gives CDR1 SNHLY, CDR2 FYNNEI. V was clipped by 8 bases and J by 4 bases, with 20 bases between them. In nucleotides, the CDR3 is TGTGCCAGCGGCCCCCTAGGTGGAGGGGGAGAGACCCAGTACTTC. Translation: CASGPLGGGGETQYF.

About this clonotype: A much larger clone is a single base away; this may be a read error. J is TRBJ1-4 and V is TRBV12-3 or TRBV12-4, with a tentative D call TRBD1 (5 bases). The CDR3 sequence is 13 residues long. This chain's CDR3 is CASSLGGGENLFF. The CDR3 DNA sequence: TGTGCCAGCAGTTTAGGGGGGGGGGAAAACCTGTTTTTT.

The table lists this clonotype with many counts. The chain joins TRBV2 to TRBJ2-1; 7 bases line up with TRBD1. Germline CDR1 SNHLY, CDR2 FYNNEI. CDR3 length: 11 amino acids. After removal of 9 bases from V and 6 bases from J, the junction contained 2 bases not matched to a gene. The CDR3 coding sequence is TGTGCCAGGTCAGGGGGCAATGAGCAGTTCTTC. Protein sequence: CARSGGNEQFF.

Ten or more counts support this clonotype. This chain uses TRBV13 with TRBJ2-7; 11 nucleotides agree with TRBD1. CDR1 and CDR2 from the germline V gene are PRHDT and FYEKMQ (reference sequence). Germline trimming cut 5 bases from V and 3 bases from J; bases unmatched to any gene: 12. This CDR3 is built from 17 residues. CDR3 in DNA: TGTGCCAGCAGCACCAGGAATCGGGACAGGGGGATCTACGAGCAGTACTTC. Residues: CASSTRNRDRGIYEQYF.

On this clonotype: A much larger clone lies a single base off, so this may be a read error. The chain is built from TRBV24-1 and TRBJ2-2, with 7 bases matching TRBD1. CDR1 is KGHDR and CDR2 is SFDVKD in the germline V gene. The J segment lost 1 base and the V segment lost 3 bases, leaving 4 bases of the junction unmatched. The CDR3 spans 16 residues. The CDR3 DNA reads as TGTGCCACCAGTGATACCTACAGGGGGAACACCGGGGAGCTGTTTTTT. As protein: CATSDTYRGNTGELFF.

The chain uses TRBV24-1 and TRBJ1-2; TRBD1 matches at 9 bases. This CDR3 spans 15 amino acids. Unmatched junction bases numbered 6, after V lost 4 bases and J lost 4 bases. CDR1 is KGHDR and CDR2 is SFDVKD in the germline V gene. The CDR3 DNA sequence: TGTGCCACCAGTGAGGGACAGGGAGGGTCCTATGGCTACACCTTC. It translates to CATSEGQGGSYGYTF.